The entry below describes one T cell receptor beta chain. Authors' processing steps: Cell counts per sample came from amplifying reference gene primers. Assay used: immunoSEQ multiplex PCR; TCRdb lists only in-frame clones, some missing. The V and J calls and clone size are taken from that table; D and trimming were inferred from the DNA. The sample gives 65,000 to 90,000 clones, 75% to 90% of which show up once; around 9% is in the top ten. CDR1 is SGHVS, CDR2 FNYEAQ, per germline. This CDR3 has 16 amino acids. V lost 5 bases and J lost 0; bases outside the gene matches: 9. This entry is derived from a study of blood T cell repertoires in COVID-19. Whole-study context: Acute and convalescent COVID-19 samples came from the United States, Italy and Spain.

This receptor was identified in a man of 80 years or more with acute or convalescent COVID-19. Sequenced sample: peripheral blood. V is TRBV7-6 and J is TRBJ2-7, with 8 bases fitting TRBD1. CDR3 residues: CASSKMTGDSSYEQYF. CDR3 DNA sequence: TGTGCCAGCAGCAAGATGACAGGGGATAGCTCCTACGAGCAGTACTTC.